This T cell receptor (beta chain) came from a study of cytomegalovirus exposure and HLA in healthy donors. The protocol was immunoSEQ multiplex PCR, while the TCRdb copy is restricted to in-frame clones and leaves out a portion. This sample has 150,000 to 200,000 clones, with about 90% found just once. The CDR3 length is 15 residues. CDR1 is SGDLS, CDR2 YYNGEE, per germline. Deletions cut 4 bases from V and 4 bases from J, with 14 bases between. Sequencing was performed on PBMCs. The chain is built from TRBV9 and TRBJ2-2; weak D call: TRBD1 (6 bases). The sequence derives from a woman aged 25 to 39 in good health and CMV-seronegative. DNA for the CDR3: TGTGCCAGCAGCATCCACAGGGTCGGCACCGGGGAGCTGTTTTTT. It yields the protein CASSIHRVGTGELFF.